This note documents a single T cell receptor (beta chain) sequence. The antigen is undetermined. This CDR3 region has 15 residues. The germline V gene encodes CDR1 SGHRS and CDR2 YFSETQ. V lost 5 bases and J 4 bases, leaving 19 bases between the germline ends. These data are taken from a study of CD8+CD57+ T cells in acquired aplastic anemia. Study information: Mean yield of DNA from sorted CD4+ and CD8+ cells was 3 to 3.5 ug. Study findings and constraints: Patients showed no significant difference from controls in CD8+ Simpson's diversity.

TCR beta VDJ and CDR3 profiles were obtained from a genomic DNA template. TCRdb reanalysed the reads using MiXCR and keeps one entry per CDR3 protein. The sample shows 200,000 to 250,000 distinct CDR3 sequences, roughly 50% of them seen only once. Individuals selected for sequencing had exhibited CD8+CD57+ cell expansion on flow cytometry. Input material: sorted CD4+, CD8+, or CD8+CD57+ T cells (not recorded which) from PBMCs. This clonotype was sampled from a human donor with aplastic anemia. The genes are TRBV5-1 and TRBJ2-7; D assignment may be TRBD1 or TRBD2 (5 bases each). CDR3 region: CASRPGAPDPYEQYF. The CDR3 region has the DNA TGCGCCAGCAGGCCCGGGGCACCCGATCCATACGAGCAGTACTTC.